This TCR beta chain was recorded in a study of shared clonotypes between healthy human individuals (dated by TCRdb to the early 2020s). At the level of the whole study: The cohort included a few men and a couple of women between 18 and 49 years of age. To estimate repertoire size and how much clonotypes are shared between individuals, the study performed deep sequencing of blood TCR repertoires from roughly five healthy adults. Different laboratories and diverse techniques were used to prepare libraries and sequence TCR repertoires, to increase sequencing depth and limit assay-specific biases. Leukapheresis yielded between about 0.94 and 9.5 billion PBMCs per donor. For each donor, three plates each were used for CD4 naive and CD4 memory, two plates were used for CD8 naive, and one plate was used for CD8 memory. Summary of the overall study and its limitations: Across four donors, around 5% of naive CD4, approximately 3.5% of naive CD8, under 2.5% of memory CD4, and approximately 0.4% of memory CD8 clonotypes were shared. Naive subsets generally had larger estimated clonotype richness than memory subsets did. Compared with non-shared clonotypes, the clonotypes found in all four sorted-subset donors had higher generation probabilities. Incomplete sequencing was indicated by rarefaction of sorted-subset datasets, despite the large sequencing depth. Based on pairwise subsampling, the degree of clonotype sharing among donors was expected to be affected by sequencing depth. Sampling was limited to blood, and TCR repertoires in tissue likely differ from TCR repertoires in blood. Because the study included only a small number of donors, the genetic and exposure-history diversity represented was limited.

The donors were healthy, HIV-negative adults who had no recently reported acute infections or vaccinations. Every donor was a Caucasian adult residing in Nashville, Tennessee, USA. CD4+ T cells were enriched through magnetic negative selection, after which naive cells were positively selected on CD45RA and the remaining negative fraction served as the memory subset. Blood was obtained by leukapheresis, after which PBMCs were separated by Ficoll-Histopaque density gradient centrifugation and cryopreserved in liquid nitrogen vapor phase. Purity and quantity of every magnetically sorted T cell population were checked by analytical flow cytometry. Each sorted fraction had its genomic DNA isolated and then quantified by UV absorbance on a Nanodrop 2000c. As regards this clone: What antigen it recognizes has not been identified. No base-level quality is on record; no much larger clone is a single base apart.

From cysteine to phenylalanine, the CDR3 is 17 amino acids long. Just the 51-base CDR3 DNA is kept, in frame starting at base 1. V lost 4 bases and J lost 0 bases, and the count of bases not matched to a germline gene is 4. CDR1 and CDR2 are drawn from the germline V gene: SGHRS, YFSETQ. Using the deep immunoSEQ assay, TCR CDR3 regions were amplified from genomic DNA by multiplex PCR. Genomic DNA extracted from each cell subset was distributed evenly over all wells of several immunoSEQ 96-well plates, and each plate served as one replicate. For sorted subsets, each replicate PCR was loaded with 200 ng genomic DNA, equivalent to 30,000 or so T cell genomes. Purified libraries were measured with a Qubit 3.0 fluorometer, size-checked on a Bioanalyzer 2100, and measured again with the KAPA Library Quantification kit. Each immunoSEQ 96-well plate was sequenced on its own single-read 150-cycle Illumina NextSeq 550 flow cell. In the authors' own workflow: Because the immunoSEQ output held only junctional sequences and lacked quality scores, the filtering could not match the filtering applied to full-length reads. Sequences were annotated with PyIR, a Python wrapper for IgBLAST v1.9, and V/J genes and CDR3 were assigned using IMGT germline references. Reads with weak V/J assignments (E-value above 1e-6), missing CDR3, stop codons, out-of-frame junctions, or ambiguous translated residues were removed. V3J clonotypes were defined by identical inferred V gene, J gene, and CDR3 amino acid sequence. Percentage overlap between repertoires was calculated by dividing the number of shared unique clonotypes by the size of the smaller repertoire. Three approaches were used to assess repertoire richness: RTK rarefaction, the Chao1 estimator, and Recon v2.1 estimates of unobserved clonotypes. Generation probabilities for all TCRbeta clonotypes obtained by the gDNA method from a handful of donors were computed using OLGA. Held by TCRdb, this immuneACCESS table contains in-frame sequences only and omits some clones. Under half of the omission traces to an unresolved V gene where checked; the cause of the rest is unknown. D and trimming were read from the DNA, whereas the V and J calls and clone size are those reported in that table. Counted in this sample were about 2 million clones; 85% to 95% of them appeared once. Roughly 0.13% of the sample belongs to the ten largest clones.

This chain joins TRBV5-1 to TRBJ2-7; 16 central nucleotides agree with TRBD2. This receptor was identified in a man between 18 and 35 years old in good health. The sample consisted of naive CD4+ T cells sorted from blood. Per the publication, the cell subset or site label means: CD45RA+ positively selected. The nucleotides are TGCGCCAGCAGCCTCGGGACTAGCGGGAGGGTCTCCTACGAGCAGTACTTC. The encoded protein is CASSLGTSGRVSYEQYF.